This T cell receptor beta chain was observed in a study of human T cells and chemical hapten exposure. The V and J ends lost 1 base and 1 base respectively, with 13 bases between them. CDR1 and CDR2 (germline): LNHNV, YYDKDF (reference sequence). The CDR3 is made up of 16 amino acids. Regarding time point: patch test 1, 2 weeks after DPC sensitization. Stated treatment: therapeutic diphenylcyclopropenone sensitization with weekly scalp DPC. Using its own MiXCR run on the RACE reads, TCRdb lists one record per CDR3 protein. This table has fewer than 100,000 distinct CDR3 sequences, roughly 12% appearing once.

The J gene is TRBJ1-2, the V gene TRBV15; D might be TRBD1 (6 bases). The sample here was whole blood, taken in connection with sensitization to the hapten diphenylcyclopropenone (DPC). The sequence derives from a woman aged 55-69 years with alopecia areata. Some clones in this sample may be carry-over from other donors' samples. The CDR3 protein is CATSRAQGTLNYGYTF. The CDR3 DNA follows: TGTGCCACCAGCAGAGCTCAGGGGACCCTTAACTATGGCTACACCTTC. Full variable domain (missing parts from reference TRBV15 and TRBJ1-2): DAMVIQNPRYQVTQFGKPVTLSCSQTLNHNVMYWYQQKSSQAPKLLFHYYDKDFNNEADTPDNFQSRRPNTSFCFLDIRSPGLGDTAMYLCATSRAQGTLNYGYTFGSGTRLTVV.